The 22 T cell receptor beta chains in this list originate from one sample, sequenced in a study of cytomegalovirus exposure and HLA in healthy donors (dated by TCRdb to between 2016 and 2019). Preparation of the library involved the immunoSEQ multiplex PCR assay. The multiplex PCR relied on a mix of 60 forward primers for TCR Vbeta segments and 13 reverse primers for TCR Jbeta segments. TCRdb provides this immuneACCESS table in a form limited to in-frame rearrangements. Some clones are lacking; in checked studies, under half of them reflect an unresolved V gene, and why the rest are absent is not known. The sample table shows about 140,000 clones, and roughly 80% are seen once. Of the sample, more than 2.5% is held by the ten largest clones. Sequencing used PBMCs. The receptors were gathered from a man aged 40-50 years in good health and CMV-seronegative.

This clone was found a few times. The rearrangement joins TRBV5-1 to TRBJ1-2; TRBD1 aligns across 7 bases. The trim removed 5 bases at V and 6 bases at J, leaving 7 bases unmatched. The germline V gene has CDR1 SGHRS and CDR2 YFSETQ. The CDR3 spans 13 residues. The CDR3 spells CASRAGTENGYTF. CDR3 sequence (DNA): TGCGCCAGCAGGGCCGGGACAGAGAATGGCTACACCTTC.

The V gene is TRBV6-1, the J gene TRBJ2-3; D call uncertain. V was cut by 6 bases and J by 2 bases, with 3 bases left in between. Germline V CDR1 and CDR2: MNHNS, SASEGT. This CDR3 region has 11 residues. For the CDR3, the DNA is TGTGCCAGCAGACACACAGATACGCAGTATTTT. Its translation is CASRHTDTQYF.

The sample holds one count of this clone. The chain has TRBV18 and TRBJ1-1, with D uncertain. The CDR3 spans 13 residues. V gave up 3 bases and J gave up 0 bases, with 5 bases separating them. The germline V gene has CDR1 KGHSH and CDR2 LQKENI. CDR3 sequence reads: CASSPGMNTEAFF. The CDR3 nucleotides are TGTGCCAGCTCACCCGGGATGAACACTGAAGCTTTCTTT.

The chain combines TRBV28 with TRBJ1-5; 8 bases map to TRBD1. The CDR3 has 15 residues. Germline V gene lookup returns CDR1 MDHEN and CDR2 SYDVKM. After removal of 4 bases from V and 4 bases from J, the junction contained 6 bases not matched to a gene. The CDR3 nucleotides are TGTGCCAGCAGTTCGCAGGGGGCGTTGAATCAGCCCCAGCATTTT. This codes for CASSSQGALNQPQHF.

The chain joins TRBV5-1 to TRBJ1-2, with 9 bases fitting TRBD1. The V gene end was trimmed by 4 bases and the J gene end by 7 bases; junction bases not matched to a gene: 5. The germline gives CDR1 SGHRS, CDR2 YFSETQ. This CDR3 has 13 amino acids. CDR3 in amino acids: CASSAGTGTGYTF. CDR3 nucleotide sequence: TGCGCCAGCAGCGCCGGGACAGGGACTGGCTACACCTTC.

In nucleotides, the CDR3 is TGTGCCAGCAGCCAAGGATTTGTGGCAATACAAGGCTACACCTTC. Protein: CASSQGFVAIQGYTF. This chain connects TRBV4-2 to TRBJ1-2; unclear D gene. The CDR3 loop spans 15 amino acids. Trimming took off 1 base at V and 8 bases at J, with 17 bases between the two ends. The germline CDR1 and CDR2 sequences are LGHNA and YNFKEQ.

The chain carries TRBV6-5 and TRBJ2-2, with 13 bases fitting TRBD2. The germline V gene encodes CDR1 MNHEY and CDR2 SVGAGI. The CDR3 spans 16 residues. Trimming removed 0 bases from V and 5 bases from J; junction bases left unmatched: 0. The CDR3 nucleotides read TGTGCCAGCAGTTACTCGGGACTAGCGGGGACCGGGGAGCTGTTTTTT. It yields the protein CASSYSGLAGTGELFF.

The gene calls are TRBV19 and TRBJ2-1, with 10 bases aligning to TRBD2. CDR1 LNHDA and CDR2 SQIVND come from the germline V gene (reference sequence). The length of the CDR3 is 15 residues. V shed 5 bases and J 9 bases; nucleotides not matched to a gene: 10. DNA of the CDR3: TGTGCCAGTAGTGCAAGCGGGGGGGCGGACAGTGAGCAGTTCTTC. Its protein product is CASSASGGADSEQFF.

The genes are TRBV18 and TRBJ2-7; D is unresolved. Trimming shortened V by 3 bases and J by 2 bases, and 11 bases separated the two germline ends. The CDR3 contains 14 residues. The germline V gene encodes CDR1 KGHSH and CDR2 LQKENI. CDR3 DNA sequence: TGTGCCAGCTCACCGCTACCGGAGCCCTACGAGCAGTACTTC. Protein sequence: CASSPLPEPYEQYF.

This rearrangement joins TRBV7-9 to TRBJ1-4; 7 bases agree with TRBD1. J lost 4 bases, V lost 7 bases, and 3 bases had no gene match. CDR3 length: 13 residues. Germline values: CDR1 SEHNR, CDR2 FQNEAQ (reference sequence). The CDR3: CASTQGLNEKLFF. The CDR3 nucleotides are TGTGCCAGCACACAGGGGCTTAATGAAAAACTGTTTTTT. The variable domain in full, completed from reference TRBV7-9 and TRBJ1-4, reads DTGVSQNPRHKITKRGQNVTFRCDPISEHNRLYWYRQTLGQGPEFLTYFQNEAQLEKSRLLSDRFSAERPKGSFSTLEIQRTEQGDSAMYLCASTQGLNEKLFFGSGTQLSVL.

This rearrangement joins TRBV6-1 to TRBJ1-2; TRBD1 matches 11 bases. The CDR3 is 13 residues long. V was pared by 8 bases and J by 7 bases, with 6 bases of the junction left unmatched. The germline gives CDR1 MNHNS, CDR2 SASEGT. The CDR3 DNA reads TGTGCCAGCTTCGGACAGGGGGCAGGTGGCTACACCTTC. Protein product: CASFGQGAGGYTF.

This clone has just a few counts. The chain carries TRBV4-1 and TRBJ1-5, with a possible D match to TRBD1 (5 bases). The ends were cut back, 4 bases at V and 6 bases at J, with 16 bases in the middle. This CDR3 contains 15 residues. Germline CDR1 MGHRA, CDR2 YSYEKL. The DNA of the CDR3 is TGCGCCAGCAGCCTTGGGGCCGGCGGGGGTCAGCCCCAGCATTTT. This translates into CASSLGAGGGQPQHF.

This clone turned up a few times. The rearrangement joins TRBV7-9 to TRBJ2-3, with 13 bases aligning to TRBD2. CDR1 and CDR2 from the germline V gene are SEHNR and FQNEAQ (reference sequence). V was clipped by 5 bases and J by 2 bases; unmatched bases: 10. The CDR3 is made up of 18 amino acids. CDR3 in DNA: TGTGCCAGCAGCCCTAGATGGACTAGCGGGGGAGTCACAGATACGCAGTATTTT. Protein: CASSPRWTSGGVTDTQYF.

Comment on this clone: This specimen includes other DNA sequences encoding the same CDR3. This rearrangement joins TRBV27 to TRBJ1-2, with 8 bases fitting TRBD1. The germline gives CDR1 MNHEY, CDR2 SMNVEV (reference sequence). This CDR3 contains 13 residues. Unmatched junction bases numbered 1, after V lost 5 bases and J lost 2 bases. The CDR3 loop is CASSRDRNYGYTF. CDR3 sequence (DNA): TGTGCCAGCAGTCGGGACAGGAACTATGGCTACACCTTC.

CDR3 nucleotide sequence: TGTGCCAGCAGTTCCGGGACAGGGGGATACGAGCAGTACTTC. Translation gives CASSSGTGGYEQYF. The V gene is TRBV28, the J gene TRBJ2-7; the match to TRBD1 covers 11 bases. Per the germline V gene, CDR1 is MDHEN and CDR2 is SYDVKM. This CDR3 spans 14 amino acids. Germline trimming cut 4 bases from V and 4 bases from J; bases unmatched to any gene: 3.

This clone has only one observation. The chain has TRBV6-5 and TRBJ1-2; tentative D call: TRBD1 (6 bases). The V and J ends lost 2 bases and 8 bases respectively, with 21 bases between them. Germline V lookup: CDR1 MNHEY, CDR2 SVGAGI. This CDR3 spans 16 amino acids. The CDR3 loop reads CASSYGNRGQRRGYTF. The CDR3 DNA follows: TGTGCCAGCAGTTACGGCAACCGGGGACAAAGGCGAGGCTACACCTTC.

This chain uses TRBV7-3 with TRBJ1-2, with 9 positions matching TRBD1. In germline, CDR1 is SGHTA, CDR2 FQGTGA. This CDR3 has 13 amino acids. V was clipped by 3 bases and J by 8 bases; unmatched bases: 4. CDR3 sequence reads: CASSFTGGVGYTF. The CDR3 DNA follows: TGTGCCAGCAGCTTCACAGGGGGCGTGGGCTACACCTTC. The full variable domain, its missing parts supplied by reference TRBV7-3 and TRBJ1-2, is GAGVSQTPSNKVTEKGKYVELRCDPISGHTALYWYRQSLGQGPEFLIYFQGTGAADDSGLPNDRFFAVRPEGSVSTLKIQRTERGDSAVYLCASSFTGGVGYTFGSGTRLTVV.

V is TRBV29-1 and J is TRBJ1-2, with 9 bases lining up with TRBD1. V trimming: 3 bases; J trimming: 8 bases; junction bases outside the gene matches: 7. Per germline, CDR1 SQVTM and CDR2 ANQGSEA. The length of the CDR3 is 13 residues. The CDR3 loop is CSVDRDRVCGYTF. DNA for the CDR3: TGCAGCGTTGACCGGGACAGGGTGTGCGGCTACACCTTC. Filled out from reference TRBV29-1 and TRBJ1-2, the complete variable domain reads SAVISQKPSRDICQRGTSLTIQCQVDSQVTMMFWYRQQPGQSLTLIATANQGSEATYESGFVIDKFPISRPNLTFSTLTVSNMSPEDSSIYLCSVDRDRVCGYTFGSGTRLTVV.

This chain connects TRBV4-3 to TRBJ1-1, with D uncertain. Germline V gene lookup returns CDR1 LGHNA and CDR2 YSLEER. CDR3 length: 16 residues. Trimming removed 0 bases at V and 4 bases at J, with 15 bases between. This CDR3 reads CASSQESEGKGTEAFF. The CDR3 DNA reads TGCGCCAGCAGCCAAGAAAGTGAGGGTAAGGGCACTGAAGCTTTCTTT.

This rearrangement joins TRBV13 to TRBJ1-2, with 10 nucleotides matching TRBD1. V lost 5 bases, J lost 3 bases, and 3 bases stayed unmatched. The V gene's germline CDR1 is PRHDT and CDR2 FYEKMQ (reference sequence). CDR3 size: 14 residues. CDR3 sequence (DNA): TGTGCCAGCAGCGAGGGGACAGGGGACTATGGCTACACCTTC. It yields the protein CASSEGTGDYGYTF.

CDR3 residues: CASSLAHGGTDTQYF. CDR3 nucleotides: TGTGCCAGCAGCTTAGCTCACGGGGGGACAGATACGCAGTATTTT. The V gene is TRBV7-2, the J gene TRBJ2-3; 7 bases align to TRBD2. The CDR3 contains 15 residues. The germline V gene has CDR1 SGHTA and CDR2 FQGNSA. V lost 0 bases and J lost 3; bases outside the gene matches: 3.

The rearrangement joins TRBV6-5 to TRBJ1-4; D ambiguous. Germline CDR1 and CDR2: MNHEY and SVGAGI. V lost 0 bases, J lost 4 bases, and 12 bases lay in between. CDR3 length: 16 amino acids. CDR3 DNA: TGTGCCAGCAGTTACTCCCCGACAAGTAATAATGAAAAACTGTTTTTT. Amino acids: CASSYSPTSNNEKLFF.